Given below is one TCR beta chain in context. What this receptor recognizes is not known. Base qualities are missing; no much larger clone stands one base away. From the germline V gene (reference sequence), CDR1 is MNHEY and CDR2 is SMNVEV. From cysteine to phenylalanine, the CDR3 is 14 amino acids long. The kept DNA is CDR3 alone, 42 bases in frame from the first base. Trimmed from V: 2 bases; trimmed from J: 6 bases; junction bases lacking a gene match: 4. The immunoSEQ Assay, a bias-controlled multiplex PCR, was used to amplify TCRbeta CDR3 regions from genomic DNA. For the original study's pipeline: Nucleated cell counts per sample were estimated from amplification of reference gene primers within the assay. To quantify the absolute abundance of each unique TCRbeta CDR3 rearrangement, sequence reads were collapsed and filtered. For each sample, productive Simpson clonality was calculated by taking the square root of Simpson's diversity index across productive rearrangements. The table was pulled from immuneACCESS by TCRdb, which kept in-frame rearrangements only. Such tables lose some clones; where checked, under half of the loss comes from unresolved V genes, and the rest has no known cause. V, J and clone size derive from that table, while D and trimming were established from the DNA sequence. This sample comprises around 230,000 clones, 80% to 90% of them detected only once. Of the sample, about a tenth is held by the ten largest clones.

The data derive from a study of blood T cell repertoires in COVID-19 (TCRdb year 2020). The study in broad terms: Collaborator samples came from the United States, Italy and Spain and covered acute and convalescent phases of COVID-19. Where available, HLA class I and class II types were obtained from metadata supplied by the sample provider rather than from assay-based typing. The prospective study material was composed of cDNA or gDNA derived from T cells, B-cell-depleted T cells, or PBMCs. A de-identified subject ID, COVID-19 status, age in years and sex were almost always included in the sample metadata. The dataset comprised deeply sampled blood TCRbeta repertoires from subjects exposed to, actively infected with, or recovered from COVID-19. The samples were drawn from two sources: the first 160 participants of the ongoing ImmuneRACE study, and 1,000 to 1,500 subjects contributed by 6 global collaborators. The repertoires were released in a freely available public database meant as a resource for research on the immune response to SARS-CoV-2. Study-level results and caveats: The quantity of clinical and demographic metadata differed by source and by participant and was supplied without curation.

Participants in the prospective study were aged about 18 to 95 years, lived in under 30 United States geographic areas, and enrolled through a virtual design. Cohort assignment in the prospective study relied on participant-reported clinical history from a screening survey and a study questionnaire. Each participant in the prospective study had whole blood, serum and a nasopharyngeal or oropharyngeal swab collected by mobile phlebotomists. Prospective study participants could optionally give additional blood draws and questionnaires over a roughly 2-month period. Before DNA extraction, prospective study blood samples were shipped either frozen or at room temperature.

The clonotype comes from a man younger than 30 with acute COVID-19. The source material was PBMCs or T cells enriched from blood (not recorded which). The chain links TRBV27 with TRBJ2-3, and 8 bases in between align with TRBD1. The sequenced DNA is TGTGCCAGCAGTTTAGGACAGGGTGGGGATACGCAGTATTTT. It specifies CASSLGQGGDTQYF.